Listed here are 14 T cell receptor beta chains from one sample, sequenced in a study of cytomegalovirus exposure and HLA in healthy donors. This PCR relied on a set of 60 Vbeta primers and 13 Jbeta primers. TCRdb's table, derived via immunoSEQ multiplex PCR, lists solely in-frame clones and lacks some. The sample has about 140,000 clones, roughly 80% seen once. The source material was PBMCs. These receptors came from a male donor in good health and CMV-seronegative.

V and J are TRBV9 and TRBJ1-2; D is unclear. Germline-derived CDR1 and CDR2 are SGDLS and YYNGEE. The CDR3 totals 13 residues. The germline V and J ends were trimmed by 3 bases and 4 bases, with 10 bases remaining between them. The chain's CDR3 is CASSAQSLYGYTF. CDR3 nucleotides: TGTGCCAGCAGCGCTCAAAGCCTCTATGGCTACACCTTC.

CDR3 protein: CASSLDSQGSEQYF. Written as DNA, the CDR3 is TGTGCCAGCAGCTTAGATTCCCAGGGTAGCGAGCAGTACTTC. The V and J genes are TRBV7-2 and TRBJ2-7; maybe TRBD1 (5 bases). V was pared by 1 base and J by 6 bases, with 13 bases between. The V gene's germline CDR1 is SGHTA and CDR2 FQGNSA. The CDR3 totals 14 residues. The full variable domain, with the rest looked up from reference TRBV7-2 and TRBJ2-7, is GAGVSQSPSNKVTEKGKDVELRCDPISGHTALYWYRQSLGQGLEFLIYFQGNSAPDKSGLPSDRFSAERTGGSVSTLTIQRTQQEDSAVYLCASSLDSQGSEQYFGPGTRLTVT.

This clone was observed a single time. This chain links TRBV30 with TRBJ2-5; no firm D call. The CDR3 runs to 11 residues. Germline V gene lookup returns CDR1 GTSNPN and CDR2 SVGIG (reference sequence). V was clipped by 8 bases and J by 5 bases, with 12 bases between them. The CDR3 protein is CARSVLETQYF. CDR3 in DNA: TGTGCCCGGTCGGTCTTGGAGACCCAGTACTTC.

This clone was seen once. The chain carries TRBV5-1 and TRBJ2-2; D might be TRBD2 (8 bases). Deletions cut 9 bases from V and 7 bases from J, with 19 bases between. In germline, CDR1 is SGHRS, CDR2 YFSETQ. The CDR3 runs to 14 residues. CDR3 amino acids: CATRQGLVSGELFF. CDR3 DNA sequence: TGCGCCACTAGACAGGGACTAGTAAGCGGGGAGCTGTTTTTT.

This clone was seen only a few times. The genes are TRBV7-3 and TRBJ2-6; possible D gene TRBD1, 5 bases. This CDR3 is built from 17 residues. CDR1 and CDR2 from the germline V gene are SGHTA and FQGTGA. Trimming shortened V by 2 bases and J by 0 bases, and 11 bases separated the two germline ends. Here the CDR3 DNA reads TGTGCCAGCAGCTTAGGGGCCCTACGCTCTGGGGCCAACGTCCTGACTTTC. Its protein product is CASSLGALRSGANVLTF.

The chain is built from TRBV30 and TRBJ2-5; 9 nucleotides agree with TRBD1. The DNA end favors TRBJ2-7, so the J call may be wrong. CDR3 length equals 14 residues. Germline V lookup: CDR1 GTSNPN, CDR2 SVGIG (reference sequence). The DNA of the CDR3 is TGTGCCTGGAGTGTCACCGGACAGGGGTACGAGCAGTACTTC. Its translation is CAWSVTGQGYEQYF.

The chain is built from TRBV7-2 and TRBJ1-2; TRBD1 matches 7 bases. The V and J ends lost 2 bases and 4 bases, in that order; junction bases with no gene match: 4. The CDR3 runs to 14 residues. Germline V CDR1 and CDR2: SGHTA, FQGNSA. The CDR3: CASSLTGQFYGYTF. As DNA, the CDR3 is TGTGCCAGCAGCTTAACGGGACAGTTCTATGGCTACACCTTC.

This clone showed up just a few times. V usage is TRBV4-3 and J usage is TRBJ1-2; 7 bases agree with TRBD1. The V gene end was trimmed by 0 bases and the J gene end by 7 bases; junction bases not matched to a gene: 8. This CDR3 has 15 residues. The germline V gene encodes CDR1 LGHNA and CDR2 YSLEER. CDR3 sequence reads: CASSQDETRGFGYTF. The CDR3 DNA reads TGCGCCAGCAGCCAAGATGAGACCAGGGGGTTTGGCTACACCTTC.

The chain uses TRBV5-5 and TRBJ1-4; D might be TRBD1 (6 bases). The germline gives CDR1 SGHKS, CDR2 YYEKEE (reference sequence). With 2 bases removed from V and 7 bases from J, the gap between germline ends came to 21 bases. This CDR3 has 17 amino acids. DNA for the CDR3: TGTGCCAGCAGCTTCGGTTTCGTCGCAGGGGTCCGTGAAAAACTGTTTTTT. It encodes CASSFGFVAGVREKLFF. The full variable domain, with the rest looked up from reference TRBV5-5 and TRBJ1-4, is DAGVTQSPTHLIKTRGQQVTLRCSPISGHKSVSWYQQVLGQGPQFIFQYYEKEERGRGNFPDRFSARQFPNYSSELNVNALLLGDSALYLCASSFGFVAGVREKLFFGSGTQLSVL.

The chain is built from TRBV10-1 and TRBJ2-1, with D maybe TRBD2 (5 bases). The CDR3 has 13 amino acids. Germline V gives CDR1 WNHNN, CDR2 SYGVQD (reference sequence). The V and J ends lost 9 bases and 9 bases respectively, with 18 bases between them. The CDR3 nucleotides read TGCGCCAGTGAACTCGGGGTATGGGGTGAGCAGTTCTTC. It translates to CASELGVWGEQFF.

The CDR3 here is CASRARGTDTEAFF. The CDR3 coding sequence is TGTGCCAGCAGAGCAAGGGGGACAGACACTGAAGCTTTCTTT. The chain uses TRBV11-3 and TRBJ1-1; TRBD1 aligns across 7 bases. The CDR3 is 14 amino acids. Per the germline V gene, CDR1 is SGHNT and CDR2 is YENEEA. V shed 6 bases, J shed 3 bases, and the junction held 7 bases outside the gene matches.

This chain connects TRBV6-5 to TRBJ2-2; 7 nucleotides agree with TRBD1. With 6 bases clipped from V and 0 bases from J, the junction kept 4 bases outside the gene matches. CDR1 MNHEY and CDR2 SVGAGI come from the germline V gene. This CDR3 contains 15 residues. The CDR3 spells CASRRQGANTGELFF. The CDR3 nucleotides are TGTGCCAGCAGGCGACAGGGCGCGAACACCGGGGAGCTGTTTTTT.

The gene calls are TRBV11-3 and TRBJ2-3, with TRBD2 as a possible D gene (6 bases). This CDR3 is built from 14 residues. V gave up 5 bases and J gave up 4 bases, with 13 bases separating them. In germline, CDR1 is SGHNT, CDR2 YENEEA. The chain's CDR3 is CASSPGGSSDTQYF. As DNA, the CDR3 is TGTGCCAGCAGCCCCGGGGGTTCCTCAGATACGCAGTATTTT.

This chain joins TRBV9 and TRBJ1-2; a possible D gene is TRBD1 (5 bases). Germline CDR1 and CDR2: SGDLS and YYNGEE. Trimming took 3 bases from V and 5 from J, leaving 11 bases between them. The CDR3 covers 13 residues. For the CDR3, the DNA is TGTGCCAGCAGCGCTACAGGCTCGTATGGCTACACCTTC. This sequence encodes CASSATGSYGYTF.